This T cell receptor beta chain was found in a study of PD-L1 blockade in urothelial cancer. Across the study: Blood gave a median roughly 140,000 T cells.

Profiled with immunoSEQ multiplex PCR; TCRdb holds only in-frame clones, not every one. Of about 82,000 clones detected, around 80% appear once; the ten largest clones hold approximately 9.5%. Study-level findings and limits: A pretreatment blood TCR clonality that fell below the median predicted better progression-free and overall survival.

The CDR3 runs 14 residues. Per germline, CDR1 GTSNPN and CDR2 SVGIG (reference sequence). Trimming removed 0 bases at V and 3 bases at J, with 12 bases between. Comment on this clone: Its antigen is unidentified.

This sample comprised PBMCs, obtained around atezolizumab (anti-PD-L1) treatment. The V and J genes are TRBV30 and TRBJ2-7; tentative D call: TRBD2 (7 bases). The origin of this receptor is a man aged 70 or older with urothelial cancer. This chain's CDR3 is CAWSVPGGFYEQYF. CDR3 nucleotides: TGTGCCTGGAGTGTACCGGGGGGCTTCTACGAGCAGTACTTC.